The present entry profiles one TCR beta chain with its context. These data originate in a study of blood T cell repertoires in COVID-19. This CDR3 is 17 amino acids long. Looked up from germline, CDR1 is MRHNA and CDR2 is SNTAGT. V lost 4 bases to trimming and J lost 3 bases; unmatched junction nucleotides: 14. Patients at the Seattle site were enrolled during active infection and followed longitudinally. Profiling relied on immunoSEQ multiplex PCR, and the TCRdb table lists in-frame clones only, not all of them. The sample holds about 180,000 clones, approximately 80% seen once. The rearrangement uses TRBV6-4 and TRBJ1-2, with TRBD1 identical over 7 bases. Input material: peripheral blood. The sequence was obtained from a woman aged 40 to 55 with COVID-19, enrolled during active disease. The CDR3 loop reads CASSGTGRAPLHYGYTF. CDR3 nucleotide sequence: TGTGCCAGCAGTGGGACAGGTCGTGCTCCACTACACTATGGCTACACCTTC.